The entry below gives a single T cell receptor (beta chain) sequence along with its context. Its target antigen remains unknown. No much larger clonotype is one base removed from it; base qualities were not supplied. These data are taken from a study of blood T cell repertoires in COVID-19 (dated by TCRdb to the early 2020s). About the investigation overall: Samples covering the acute and convalescent phases of COVID-19 were provided by collaborators in the United States, Italy and Spain. The material from the prospective study consisted of cDNA or gDNA derived from T cells, B-cell-depleted T cells, or PBMCs. Deeply sampled blood TCRbeta repertoires from subjects exposed to, actively infected with, or recovered from COVID-19 were included in the dataset. The repertoires were made available in a free public database intended to serve as a resource for research on the immune response to SARS-CoV-2. Samples came from the ongoing ImmuneRACE study (first 160 participants) plus 1,254 subjects from 6 global collaborators. Sample metadata almost always included a de-identified subject ID, COVID-19 status, age in years and sex. Where HLA class I and class II types were available, the types were taken from metadata supplied by the sample provider, not from assay-based typing. Overall study outcomes, separate from this receptor: The quantity of clinical and demographic metadata differed by source and by participant and was supplied without curation.

V is clipped by 6 bases and J by 4 bases, and the sequence between their germline boundaries is 13 bases long. Including cysteine and phenylalanine, the CDR3 has 13 amino acids. Just the 39-base CDR3 DNA is kept, in frame starting at base 1. The germline V gene (reference sequence) specifies GTSNPN as CDR1 and SVGIG as CDR2. The immunoSEQ Assay, a bias-controlled multiplex PCR, was used to amplify TCRbeta CDR3 regions from genomic DNA. The authors' analysis ran thus. The number of nucleated cells in each sample was estimated by amplification of reference gene primers within the assay. Sequence reads were collapsed and filtered to measure the absolute abundance of every unique TCRbeta CDR3 rearrangement. Productive Simpson clonality was computed per sample as the square root of Simpson's diversity index over productive rearrangements. Not all clones reach the TCRdb copy of this immuneACCESS table, which keeps in-frame sequences only. Checked studies attribute under half of the gap to unresolved V genes and leave the rest unexplained. The DNA gave D and trimming, while V, J and clone size come from that table. Counted in this sample were over 300,000 clones; approximately 84% of them appeared once. The ten largest clones take up roughly a tenth of the sample.

Enrolling through a virtual design, the prospective study's participants ranged in age from roughly 18 to 90 years and lived across roughly 24 United States geographic areas. Cohort assignment in the prospective study relied on participant-reported clinical history from a screening survey and a study questionnaire. Recovered participants in ImmuneRACE Cohort 3 were defined by two consecutive negative NP/OP PCR tests, clearance by a healthcare professional, or resolution of symptoms. In the prospective study, mobile phlebotomists collected whole blood, serum and a nasopharyngeal or oropharyngeal swab from each participant. Prospective study participants could optionally give additional blood draws and questionnaires over an approximately two-month period. Before DNA extraction, prospective study blood samples were shipped either frozen or at room temperature.

This receptor was taken from a woman aged 18-29 years who had recovered from COVID-19. The sequenced sample consisted of PBMCs or T cells enriched from blood (not recorded which). The rearrangement combines TRBV30 with TRBJ1-3; TRBD1 is possibly the D segment (6 matching bases). At the DNA level, the sequence is TGTGCCTGTATAAGGACAGCGGGAAACACCATATATTTT. Its amino acids are CACIRTAGNTIYF.